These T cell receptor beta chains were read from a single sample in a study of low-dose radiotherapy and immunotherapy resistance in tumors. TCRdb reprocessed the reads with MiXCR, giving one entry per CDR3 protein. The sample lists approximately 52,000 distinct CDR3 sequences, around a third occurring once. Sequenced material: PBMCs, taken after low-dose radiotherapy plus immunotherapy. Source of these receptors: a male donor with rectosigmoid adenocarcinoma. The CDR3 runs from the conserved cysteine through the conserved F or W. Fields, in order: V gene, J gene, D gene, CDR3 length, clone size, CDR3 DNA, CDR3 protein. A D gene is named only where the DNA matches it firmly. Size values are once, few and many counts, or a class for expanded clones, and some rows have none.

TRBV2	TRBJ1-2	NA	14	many	TGTGCCAGCAAGGGGTTTGCGGAAAACTATGGCTACACCTTC	CASKGFAENYGYTF
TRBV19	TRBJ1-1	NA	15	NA	TGTGCCAGTAGTAAACTGGACCTGGGGAACACTGAAGCTTTCTTT	CASSKLDLGNTEAFF
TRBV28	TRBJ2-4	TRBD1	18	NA	TGTGCCATCGGCCCGGGACAGTTCAAGGAACTAGCCAAAAACATTCAGTACTTC	CAIGPGQFKELAKNIQYF
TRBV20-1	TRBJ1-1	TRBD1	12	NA	TGCAGTGCCCAGACAGGGGCGAGGGGAGCTTTCTTT	CSAQTGARGAFF
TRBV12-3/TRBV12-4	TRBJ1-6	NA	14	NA	TGTGCCAGCAGTACAGGGAACTATAATTCACCCCTCCACTTT	CASSTGNYNSPLHF
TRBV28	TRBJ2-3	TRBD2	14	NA	TGTGCCAGCAGTTTTATCGGGGGGTCATATACGCAGTATTTT	CASSFIGGSYTQYF
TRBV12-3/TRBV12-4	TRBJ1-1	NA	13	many	TGTGCCAGCAGTTTTAGTTTAGACACTGAAGCTTTCTTT	CASSFSLDTEAFF
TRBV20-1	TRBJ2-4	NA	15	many	TGCAGTGCTAGAGACGAGGGGCTAGCCAAAAACATTCAGTACTTC	CSARDEGLAKNIQYF
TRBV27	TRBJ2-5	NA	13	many	TGTGCCAGCTCGGGGCAGGGTGGAGAGACCCAGTACTTC	CASSGQGGETQYF
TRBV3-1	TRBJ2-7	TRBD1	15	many	TGTGCCAGCAGCCATCCGGGACAGGGGGCCTACGAGCAGTACTTC	CASSHPGQGAYEQYF
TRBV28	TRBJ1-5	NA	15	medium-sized	TGTGCCAGCAGAGGTGCAGGGGATGGCAATCAGCCCCAGCATTTT	CASRGAGDGNQPQHF
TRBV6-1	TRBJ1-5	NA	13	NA	TGTGCCAGCCACGTTGGGGGGATTCAGCCCCAGCATTTT	CASHVGGIQPQHF
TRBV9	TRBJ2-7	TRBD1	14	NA	TGTGCCAGCAGCGTCCGTCGGACAGGCGGTGAGCAGTACTTC	CASSVRRTGGEQYF
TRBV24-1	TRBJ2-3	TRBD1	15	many	TGTGCCACCAGTGATCGCCAGGGGGCCGCAGATACGCAGTATTTT	CATSDRQGAADTQYF
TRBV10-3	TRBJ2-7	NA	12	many	TGTGCCATCAGTGAAACAGGCTACGAGCAGTACTTC	CAISETGYEQYF
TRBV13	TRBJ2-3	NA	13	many	TGTGCCAGCAGTCCGGGGGCCACAGATACGCAGTATTTT	CASSPGATDTQYF
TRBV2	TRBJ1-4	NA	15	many	TGTGCCAGCAGTGAAATCTCGATCACAGATGAAAAACTGTTTTTT	CASSEISITDEKLFF
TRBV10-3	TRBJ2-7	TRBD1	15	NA	TGTGCCATCAGTGAACTGACAGGGGGCGCGTACGAGCAGTACTTC	CAISELTGGAYEQYF
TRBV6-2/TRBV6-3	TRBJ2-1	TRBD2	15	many	TGTGCCAGCACCATACCGGGGGGGCGAAGGACTGAGCAGTTCTTC	CASTIPGGRRTEQFF
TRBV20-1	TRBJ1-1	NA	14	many	TGCAGTGCTAGAGAGGTACAGTCCTCTTCTCGAGCTTTCTTT	CSAREVQSSSRAFF
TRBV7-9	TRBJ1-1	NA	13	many	TGTGCCAGCAGTTCCAGGGAGGGTACTGAAGCTTTCTTT	CASSSREGTEAFF
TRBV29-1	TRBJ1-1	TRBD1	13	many	TGCAGCACCAGGACAGGGATGAACACTGAAGCTTTCTTT	CSTRTGMNTEAFF
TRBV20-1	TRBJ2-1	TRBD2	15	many	TGCAGTGCCTCCAGCGCAGCGGGAGATCACAATGAGCAGTTCTTC	CSASSAAGDHNEQFF
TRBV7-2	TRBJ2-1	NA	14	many	TGTGCCAGCAGCTTATCACGGGAGAGGAATGAGCAGTTCTTC	CASSLSRERNEQFF
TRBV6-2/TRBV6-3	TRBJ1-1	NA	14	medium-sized	TGTGCCAGCAGGGACGGAAGGGTTGCCACTGAAGCTTTCTTT	CASRDGRVATEAFF
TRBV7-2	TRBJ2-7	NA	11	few	TGTGCCAGCTCGGGGCCTTCCGAGCAGTACTTC	CASSGPSEQYF
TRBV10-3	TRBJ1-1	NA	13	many	TGTGCCATCAGTGTTGGGGGAGCCACTGAAGCTTTCTTT	CAISVGGATEAFF
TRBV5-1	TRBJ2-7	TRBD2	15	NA	TGCGCCAGCAGCTTAAGCGGGAGCCTCGTCTTCGAGCAGTACTTC	CASSLSGSLVFEQYF
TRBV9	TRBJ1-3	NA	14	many	TGTGCCAGCAGCGAAGAGGGGGCTGGAAACACCATATATTTT	CASSEEGAGNTIYF
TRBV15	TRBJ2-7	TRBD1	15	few	TGTGCCACCAGCGGACCGGGGACAGGGGGTCGCGAGCAGTACTTC	CATSGPGTGGREQYF
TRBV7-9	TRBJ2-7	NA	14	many	TGTGCCATCGAATTACGGCAGGGCGGATACGAGCAGTACTTC	CAIELRQGGYEQYF
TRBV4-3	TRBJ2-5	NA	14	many	TGCGCCAGCAGCCAAGAGTACTACCCAGAGACCCAGTACTTC	CASSQEYYPETQYF
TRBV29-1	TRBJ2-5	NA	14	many	TGCAGCGTTGAAGAGCTCTCAGGGGCGGAGACCCAGTACTTC	CSVEELSGAETQYF
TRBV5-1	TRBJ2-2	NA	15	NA	TGCGCCAGCAGCCTGGACTACGAGAACACCGGGGAGCTGTTTTTT	CASSLDYENTGELFF
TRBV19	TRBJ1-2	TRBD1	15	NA	TGTGCCAGTAGTATAGAGTCGACAGGGGTTGGTGGCTACACCTTC	CASSIESTGVGGYTF
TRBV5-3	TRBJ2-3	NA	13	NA	TGTGCCAGCAGCCAGGGTATCGCAGATACGCAGTATTTT	CASSQGIADTQYF
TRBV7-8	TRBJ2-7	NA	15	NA	TGTGCCAGCAGCCCCTGGGTGGGCGCCTCCTACGAGCAGTACTTC	CASSPWVGASYEQYF
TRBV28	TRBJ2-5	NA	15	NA	TGTGCCAGCAGTTTAGCGCGCCCCCAGAGGGAGACCCAGTACTTC	CASSLARPQRETQYF
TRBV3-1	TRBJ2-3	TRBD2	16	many	TGTGCCAGCAGCCCGCTAGCGGGGGGTATCACAGATACGCAGTATTTT	CASSPLAGGITDTQYF
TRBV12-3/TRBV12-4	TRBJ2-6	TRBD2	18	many	TGTGCCAGCAGTCCCCGCGGTAGCGGGAGTCCTGGGGCCAACGTCCTGACTTTC	CASSPRGSGSPGANVLTF
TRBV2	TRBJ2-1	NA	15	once	TGTGCCAGCAGAGAGGGGGGGCGGTTTAGCGATGAGCAGTTCTTC	CASREGGRFSDEQFF
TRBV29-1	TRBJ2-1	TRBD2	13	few	TGCAGCGCGGGGAGCGGGAGGGCCAATGAGCAGTTCTTC	CSAGSGRANEQFF